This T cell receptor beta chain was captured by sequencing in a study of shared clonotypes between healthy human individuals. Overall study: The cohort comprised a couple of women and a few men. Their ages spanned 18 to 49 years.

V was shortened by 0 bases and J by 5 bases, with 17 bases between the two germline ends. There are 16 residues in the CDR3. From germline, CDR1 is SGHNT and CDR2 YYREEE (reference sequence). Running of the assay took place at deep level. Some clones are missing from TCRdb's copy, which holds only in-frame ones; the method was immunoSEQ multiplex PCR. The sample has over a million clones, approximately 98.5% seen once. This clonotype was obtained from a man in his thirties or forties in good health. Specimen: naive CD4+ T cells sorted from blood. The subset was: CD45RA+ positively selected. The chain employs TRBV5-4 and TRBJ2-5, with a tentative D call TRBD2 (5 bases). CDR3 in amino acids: CASSLAGGLGSETQYF. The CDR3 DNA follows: TGTGCCAGCAGCTTGGCAGGAGGACTCGGTTCGGAGACCCAGTACTTC.